This T cell receptor beta chain comes out of a study of CD8 T cells in Susac syndrome (dated by TCRdb to between 2019 and 2020). Regarding the study in general: Repertoire sequencing was used to test whether CD8+ T cell activation and differentiation in Susac syndrome was antigen driven. The study compared CD8+ T cell repertoire clonality among 12 healthy donors, about 14 Susac syndrome patients and roughly 16 multiple sclerosis patients. Overall study results and their limits: The number of individuals in the TCR sequencing and HLA analysis was acknowledged as relatively small.

Concerning this clonotype itself: The clone's antigen remains unknown. No much larger clone exists at a distance of one base, and base qualities are not known.

RNA was extracted using the RNeasy kit, and roughly 0.5 to 1 ug of the RNA was reverse transcribed with random hexamers. The immunoSEQ multiplex PCR assay, which covers 54 Vbeta and 13 Jbeta segments, was used to amplify TCR beta CDR3 regions. Bias from PCR amplification was corrected by using a synthetic template baseline for primer optimization and for computational correction. As for the original processing: Only productive sequences were kept, with reads annotated to V, D and J genes according to IMGT and analyzed in immunoSEQ Analyzer. Clonality was computed as one minus Shannon entropy normalized by log2 of the number of productive unique sequences. Public and private clones were assessed among the 100 most prevalent clones of each patient and control. Clones were defined as Susac-specific when absent from the healthy and MS cohorts, from some 1,100 published viral clones and from other ImmuneACCESS disease sequences. TCRdb trimmed public reads at Q25 via fastp, called clones via MiXCR and kept in-frame beta chains. All rows with the same CDR3 protein become a single entry with the most common DNA and genes. These V and J calls are TCRdb output, not the study's own analysis. The sample profile shows approximately 68,000 distinct CDR3 sequences; just under 95% of them were found once. Under 0.5% of the sample rests with the top ten.

Peripheral blood CD8+ and CD4+ T cells from healthy donors, Susac syndrome patients and multiple sclerosis patients were profiled by high-throughput TCR beta sequencing. The multiple sclerosis controls were treatment-naive patients who had stable or active relapsing-remitting disease and met the revised McDonald criteria. CD8+ TEMRA cells were enriched by FACS, while bulk CD8+ and CD4+ T cells were purified by magnetic negative isolation. Blood was drawn into EDTA tubes, processed within 24 hours, and PBMCs were isolated by density gradient centrifugation. PBMCs intended for TCR sequencing were cryopreserved in liquid nitrogen and were subsequently thawed in a 37 degrees C water bath. The sorted or isolated CD4+, CD8+ and CD8+ TEMRA cells had a purity of 90% or higher. This clonotype was obtained from a human donor with multiple sclerosis. The sample was CD8+ T cells from PBMCs.

The bases are TGTGCCTGGGGGGTCGGCGGGGATGAAAAACTGTTTTTT. It translates to CAWGVGGDEKLFF. The rearranged chain carries TRBV30 and TRBJ1-4; too little of a D gene remains to name it. The V end loses 5 bases and the J end loses 6 bases, and a stretch of 13 bases separates them. The germline V gene (reference sequence) gives CDR1 as GTSNPN and CDR2 as SVGIG. From the cysteine through the phenylalanine, the CDR3 covers 13 amino acids. Only the CDR3 portion is preserved as DNA: 39 bases, with reading frame beginning at the first base.